A selection of T cell receptor beta chains follows, all from one sample in a study of T cell repertoires in aging, cancer and after chemotherapy. TCRdb redid the calling of the multiplex PCR reads with MiXCR, one entry per CDR3 protein. The sample lists about 6,700 distinct CDR3 sequences; roughly 23% were seen once. Sample: blood. Receptor source: a human donor with a blood cancer. Each CDR3 is given with its conserved first and last residue. Each record gives: D gene, J gene, CDR3 length, V gene, clone size, CDR3 protein, CDR3 DNA. D genes are given only for firm matches. Size is omitted from some rows. Given values are once, few, many or a class for expanded clones.

NA TRBJ2-3 13 TRBV11-2 NA CASSFSAGDTQYF TGTGCCAGCAGCTTCTCCGCAGGTGATACGCAGTATTTT
TRBD1 TRBJ1-2 13 TRBV5-6 few CASRSGQGSGYTF TGCGCCAGCAGATCGGGACAGGGTTCCGGCTACACCTTC
TRBD1 TRBJ1-1 15 TRBV30 medium-sized CAWREHRGLNTEAFF TGTGCCTGGAGGGAGCACAGGGGTTTGAACACTGAAGCTTTCTTT
NA TRBJ2-7 12 TRBV6-1 NA CAFSVNRGEQYF TGTGCCTTTTCGGTAAATCGGGGGGAGCAGTACTTC
NA TRBJ2-3 14 TRBV27 medium-sized CASSLYLGADTQYF TGTGCCAGCAGTTTGTATTTGGGTGCAGATACGCAGTATTTT
NA TRBJ1-2 10 TRBV29-1 medium-sized CSVDRNGYTF TGCAGCGTTGACCGAAATGGCTACACCTTC
TRBD1 TRBJ1-6 14 TRBV7-2 few CASSLTGVNSPLHF TGTGCCAGCAGCCTCACAGGGGTTAATTCACCCCTCCACTTT
TRBD1 TRBJ1-1 15 TRBV6-6 NA CASRPGQGVSTEAFF TGTGCCAGCAGGCCGGGACAGGGGGTAAGCACTGAAGCTTTCTTT
NA TRBJ1-1 15 TRBV4-3 NA CASSQGTQGHTEAFF TGCGCCAGCAGCCAAGGGACCCAGGGTCACACTGAAGCTTTCTTT
TRBD2 TRBJ2-1 16 TRBV7-6 few CASSLYRTSGNNEQFF TGTGCCAGCAGCTTATACAGGACTAGCGGGAACAATGAGCAGTTCTTC
TRBD2 TRBJ2-3 16 TRBV5-4 medium-sized CASRPTGTSPTDTQYF TGTGCCAGCAGACCGACCGGGACTAGTCCCACAGATACGCAGTATTTT
NA TRBJ2-7 15 TRBV20-1 few CSGWATGRSSYEQYF TGCAGTGGATGGGCTACAGGCAGGAGCTCCTACGAGCAGTACTTC
NA TRBJ2-6 15 TRBV6-2/TRBV6-3 medium-sized CASRGRYSGANVLTF TGTGCCAGCAGGGGCCGTTACTCTGGGGCCAACGTCCTGACTTTC
NA TRBJ1-4 13 TRBV4-1 NA CASSRNTREKLFF TGCGCCAGCAGCCGGAACACACGTGAAAAACTGTTTTTT
NA TRBJ2-7 15 TRBV7-6 few CASSSNDGNSYEQYF TGTGCCAGCAGCTCAAACGACGGTAACTCCTACGAGCAGTACTTC
TRBD1 TRBJ2-7 13 TRBV5-5 few CASSWGQGYEQYF TGTGCCAGCAGTTGGGGACAGGGCTACGAGCAGTACTTC
NA TRBJ1-5 13 TRBV28 NA CASSLTGYQPQHF TGTGCCAGCAGTTTAACGGGCTATCAGCCCCAGCATTTT
NA TRBJ2-2 12 TRBV24-1 few CATSDLSGELFF TGTGCCACCAGTGATTTGAGCGGGGAGCTGTTTTTT
NA TRBJ1-1 14 TRBV12-3/TRBV12-4 medium-sized CASSLTGANTEAFF TGTGCCAGCAGTTTGACAGGAGCGAACACTGAAGCTTTCTTT
NA TRBJ1-5 14 TRBV12-3/TRBV12-4 medium-sized CASRGPKSNQPQHF TGTGCCAGCAGGGGACCGAAAAGCAATCAGCCCCAGCATTTT
NA TRBJ1-5 13 TRBV19 NA CASQRQAGQPQHF TGTGCCAGTCAGCGACAAGCGGGTCAGCCCCAGCATTTT
NA TRBJ2-1 18 TRBV27 medium-sized CASSSHSPTMGSYNEQFF TGTGCCAGCAGTTCTCACAGCCCCACAATGGGCTCCTACAATGAGCAGTTCTTC
NA TRBJ2-6 14 TRBV27 medium-sized CASSFGRGANVLTF TGTGCCAGCAGTTTTGGGCGTGGGGCCAACGTCCTGACTTTC
NA TRBJ2-2 18 TRBV11-2 few CASSLGLGGLGGTGELFF TGTGCCAGCAGCTTGGGACTCGGGGGCCTGGGGGGGACCGGGGAGCTGTTTTTT
TRBD2 TRBJ2-7 16 TRBV4-3 once CASSQGMTSSSYEQYF TGCGCCAGCAGCCAGGGTATGACTAGCAGCTCCTACGAGCAGTACTTC
NA TRBJ1-5 14 TRBV7-2 few CASSLEGAPQPQHF TGTGCCAGCAGCTTAGAAGGGGCCCCTCAGCCCCAGCATTTT
NA TRBJ2-1 15 TRBV12-3/TRBV12-4 NA CASSLGLPRTYEQFF TGTGCCAGCAGTTTAGGCCTGCCCAGGACCTACGAGCAGTTCTTC
NA TRBJ2-2 15 TRBV6-1 medium-sized CASSERGGATGELFF TGTGCCAGCAGTGAGCGGGGCGGGGCAACCGGGGAGCTGTTTTTT
NA TRBJ1-2 17 TRBV6-5 NA CASSFRQGRAANYGYTF TGTGCCAGCAGTTTCCGACAAGGACGCGCTGCTAACTATGGCTACACCTTC
NA TRBJ1-2 14 TRBV14 medium-sized CASSGHNGADGYTF TGTGCCAGCTCCGGCCACAATGGGGCGGATGGCTACACCTTC
TRBD1 TRBJ2-2 14 TRBV2 NA CASRRTGSTGELFF TGTGCCAGCAGGCGGACAGGGAGCACCGGGGAGCTGTTTTTT
TRBD1 TRBJ1-4 18 TRBV27 medium-sized CASTRKGQSATTNEKLFF TGTGCCAGCACACGAAAGGGACAGAGCGCTACAACTAATGAAAAACTGTTTTTT
NA TRBJ2-2 16 TRBV29-1 medium-sized CSVVGQRNRNTGELFF TGCAGCGTTGTCGGGCAGCGTAACCGTAACACCGGGGAGCTGTTTTTT
NA TRBJ2-7 14 TRBV12-3/TRBV12-4 NA CASSLRGQGNEQYF TGTGCCAGCAGTTTACGAGGGCAGGGCAACGAGCAGTACTTC
NA TRBJ2-1 12 TRBV6-5 medium-sized CASSYHPDEQFF TGTGCCAGCAGTTACCACCCTGATGAGCAGTTCTTC
TRBD1 TRBJ1-1 14 TRBV29-1 medium-sized CSSRQGALDTEAFF TGCAGCTCGAGACAGGGGGCGCTGGACACTGAAGCTTTCTTT
NA TRBJ2-1 11 TRBV30 medium-sized CAWSRPTEQFF TGTGCCTGGAGTCGTCCTACTGAGCAGTTCTTC
TRBD1 TRBJ1-1 15 TRBV6-2/TRBV6-3 NA CASSYSTGGITEAFF TGTGCCAGCAGTTACTCGACAGGGGGCATCACTGAAGCTTTCTTT